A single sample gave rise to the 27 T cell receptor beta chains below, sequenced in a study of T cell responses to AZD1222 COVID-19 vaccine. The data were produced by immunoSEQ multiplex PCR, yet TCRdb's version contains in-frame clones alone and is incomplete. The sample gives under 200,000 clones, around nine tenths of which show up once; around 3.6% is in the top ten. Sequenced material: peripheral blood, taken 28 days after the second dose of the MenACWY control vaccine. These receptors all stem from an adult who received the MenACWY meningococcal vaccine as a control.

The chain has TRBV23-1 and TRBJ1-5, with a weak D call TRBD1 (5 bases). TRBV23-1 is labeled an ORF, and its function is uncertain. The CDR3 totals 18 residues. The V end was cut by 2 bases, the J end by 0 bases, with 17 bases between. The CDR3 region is CASSQPGRRKLSNQPQHF. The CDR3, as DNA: TGCGCCAGCAGTCAACCGGGACGCCGAAAGCTTAGCAATCAGCCCCAGCATTTT.

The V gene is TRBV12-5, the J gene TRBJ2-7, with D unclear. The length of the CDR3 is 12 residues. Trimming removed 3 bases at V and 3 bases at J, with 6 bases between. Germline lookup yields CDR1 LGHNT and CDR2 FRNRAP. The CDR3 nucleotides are TGTGCTAGTGGTTTAAATGACTACGAGCAGTACTTC. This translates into CASGLNDYEQYF.

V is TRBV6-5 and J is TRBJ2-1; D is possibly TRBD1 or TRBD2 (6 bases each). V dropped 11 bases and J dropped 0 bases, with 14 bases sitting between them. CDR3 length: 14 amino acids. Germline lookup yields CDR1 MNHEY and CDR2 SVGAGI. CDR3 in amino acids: CASQGGTSYNEQFF. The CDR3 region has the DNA TGTGCCTCACAGGGCGGGACCTCCTACAATGAGCAGTTCTTC.

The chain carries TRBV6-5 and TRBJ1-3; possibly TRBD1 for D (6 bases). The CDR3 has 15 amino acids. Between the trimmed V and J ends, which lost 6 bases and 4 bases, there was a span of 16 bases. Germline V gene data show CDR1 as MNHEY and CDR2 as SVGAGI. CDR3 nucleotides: TGTGCCAGCAGATACACGGGGGCGAGGGGAAACACCATATATTTT. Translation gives CASRYTGARGNTIYF.

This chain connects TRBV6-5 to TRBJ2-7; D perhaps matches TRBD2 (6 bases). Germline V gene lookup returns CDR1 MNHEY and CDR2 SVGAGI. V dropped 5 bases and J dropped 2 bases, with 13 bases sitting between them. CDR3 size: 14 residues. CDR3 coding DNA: TGTGCCAGCAGTCCAGGGACTTGGACCTACGAGCAGTACTTC. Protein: CASSPGTWTYEQYF.

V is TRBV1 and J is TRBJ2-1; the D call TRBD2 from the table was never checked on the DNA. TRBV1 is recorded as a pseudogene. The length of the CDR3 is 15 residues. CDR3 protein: CTSSQDTNCYNEQFF. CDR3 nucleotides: TGCACCAGCAGCCAAGACACGAACTGCTACAATGAGCAGTTCTTC.

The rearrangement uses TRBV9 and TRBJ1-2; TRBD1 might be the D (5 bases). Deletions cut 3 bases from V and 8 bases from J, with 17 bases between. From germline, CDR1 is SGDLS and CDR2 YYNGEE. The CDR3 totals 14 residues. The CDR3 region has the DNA TGTGCCAGCAGCGCCGTGGGGCCCCCGGGAGGCTACACCTTC. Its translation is CASSAVGPPGGYTF.

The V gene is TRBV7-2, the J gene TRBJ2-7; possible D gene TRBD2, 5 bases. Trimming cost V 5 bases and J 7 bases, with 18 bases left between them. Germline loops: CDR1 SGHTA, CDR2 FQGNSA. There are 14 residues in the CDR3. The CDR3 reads CASSLPDWAGEQYF. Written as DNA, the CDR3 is TGTGCCAGCAGCCTCCCGGACTGGGCCGGGGAGCAGTACTTC.

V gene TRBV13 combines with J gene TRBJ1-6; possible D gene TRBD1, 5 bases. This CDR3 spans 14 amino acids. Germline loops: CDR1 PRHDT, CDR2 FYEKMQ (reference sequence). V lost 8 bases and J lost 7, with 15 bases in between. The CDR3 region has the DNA TGTGCCAGCGTGGCGGGGGGGAGGAATTCACCCCTCCACTTT. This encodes CASVAGGRNSPLHF.

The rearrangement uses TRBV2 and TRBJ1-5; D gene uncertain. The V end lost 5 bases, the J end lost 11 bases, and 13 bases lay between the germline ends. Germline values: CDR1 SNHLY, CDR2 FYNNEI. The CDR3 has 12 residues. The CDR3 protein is CASSPMGNSQHF. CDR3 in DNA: TGTGCCAGCAGTCCGATGGGAAATTCCCAGCATTTT.

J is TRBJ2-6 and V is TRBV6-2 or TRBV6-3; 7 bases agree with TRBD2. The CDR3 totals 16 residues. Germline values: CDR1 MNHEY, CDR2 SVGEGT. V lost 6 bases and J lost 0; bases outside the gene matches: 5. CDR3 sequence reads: CASSGGFHSGANVLTF. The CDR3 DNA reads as TGTGCCAGCAGCGGGGGGTTCCACTCTGGGGCCAACGTCCTGACTTTC.

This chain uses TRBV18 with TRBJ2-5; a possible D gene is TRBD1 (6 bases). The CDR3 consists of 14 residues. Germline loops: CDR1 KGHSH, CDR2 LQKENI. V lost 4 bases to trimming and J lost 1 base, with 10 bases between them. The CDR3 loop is CASSRVGGQETQYF. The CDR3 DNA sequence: TGTGCCAGCTCACGTGTAGGGGGCCAAGAGACCCAGTACTTC.

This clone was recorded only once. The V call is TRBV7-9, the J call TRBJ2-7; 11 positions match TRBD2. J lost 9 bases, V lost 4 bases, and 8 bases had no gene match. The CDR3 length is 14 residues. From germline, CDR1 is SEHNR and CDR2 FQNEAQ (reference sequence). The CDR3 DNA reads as TGTGCCAGCAGCTACGGGACTAGCGGCGGGAGGCAGTACTTC. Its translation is CASSYGTSGGRQYF.

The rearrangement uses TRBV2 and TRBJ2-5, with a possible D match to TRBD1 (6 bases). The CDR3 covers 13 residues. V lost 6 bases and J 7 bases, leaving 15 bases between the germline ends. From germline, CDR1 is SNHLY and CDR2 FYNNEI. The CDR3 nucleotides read TGTGCCAGCAGATTGGCAGGGGTTGGGACCCAGTACTTC. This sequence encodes CASRLAGVGTQYF.

CDR3 residues: CASVWREGREQYF. Written as DNA, the CDR3 is TGTGCCAGCGTCTGGCGGGAGGGCCGCGAGCAGTACTTC. The rearrangement links TRBV7-9 to TRBJ2-7; 9 positions agree with TRBD2. V shed 8 bases and J 6 bases; nucleotides not matched to a gene: 8. Looked up from germline, CDR1 is SEHNR and CDR2 is FQNEAQ (reference sequence). The CDR3 loop spans 13 amino acids.

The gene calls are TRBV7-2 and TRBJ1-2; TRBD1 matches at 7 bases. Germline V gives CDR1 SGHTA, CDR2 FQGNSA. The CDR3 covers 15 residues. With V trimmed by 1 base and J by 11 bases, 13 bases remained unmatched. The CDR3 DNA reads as TGTGCCAGCAGCTTAGATCCGGACAGGCATGGCCTTTACACCTTC. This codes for CASSLDPDRHGLYTF. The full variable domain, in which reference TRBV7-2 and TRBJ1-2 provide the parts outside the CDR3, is GAGVSQSPSNKVTEKGKDVELRCDPISGHTALYWYRQSLGQGLEFLIYFQGNSAPDKSGLPSDRFSAERTGGSVSTLTIQRTQQEDSAVYLCASSLDPDRHGLYTFGSGTRLTVV.

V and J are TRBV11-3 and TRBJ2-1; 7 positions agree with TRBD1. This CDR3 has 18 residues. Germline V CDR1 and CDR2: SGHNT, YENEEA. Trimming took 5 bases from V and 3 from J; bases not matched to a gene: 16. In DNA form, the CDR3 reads TGTGCCAGCAGCACCACCCTAAACAGGGGACCTTACTACAATGAGCAGTTCTTC. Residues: CASSTTLNRGPYYNEQFF.

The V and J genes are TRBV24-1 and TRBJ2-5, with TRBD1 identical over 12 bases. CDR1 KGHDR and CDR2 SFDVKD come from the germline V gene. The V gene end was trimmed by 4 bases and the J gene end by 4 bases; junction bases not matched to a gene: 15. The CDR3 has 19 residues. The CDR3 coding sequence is TGTGCCACCAGTGACCCCCGAGGGGGGACAGGGGGCCTGGGAGAGACCCAGTACTTC. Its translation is CATSDPRGGTGGLGETQYF.

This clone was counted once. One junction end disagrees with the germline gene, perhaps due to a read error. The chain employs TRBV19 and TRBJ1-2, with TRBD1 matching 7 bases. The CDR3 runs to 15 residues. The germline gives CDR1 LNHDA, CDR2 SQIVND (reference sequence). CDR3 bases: TGTGCCAGTAGTGTAGACAGGGAGATGACTTATGGCTACACCTTC. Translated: CASSVDREMTYGYTF.

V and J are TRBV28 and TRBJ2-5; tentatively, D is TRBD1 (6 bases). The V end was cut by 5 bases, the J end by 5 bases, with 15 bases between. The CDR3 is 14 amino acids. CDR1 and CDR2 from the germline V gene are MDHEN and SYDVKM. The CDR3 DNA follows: TGTGCCAGCAGTGCCAACAGGGTTGGGGAGACCCAGTACTTC. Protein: CASSANRVGETQYF. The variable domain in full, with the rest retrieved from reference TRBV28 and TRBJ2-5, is DVKVTQSSRYLVKRTGEKVFLECVQDMDHENMFWYRQDPGLGLRLIYFSYDVKMKEKGDIPEGYSVSREKKERFSLILESASTNQTSMYLCASSANRVGETQYFGPGTRLLVL.

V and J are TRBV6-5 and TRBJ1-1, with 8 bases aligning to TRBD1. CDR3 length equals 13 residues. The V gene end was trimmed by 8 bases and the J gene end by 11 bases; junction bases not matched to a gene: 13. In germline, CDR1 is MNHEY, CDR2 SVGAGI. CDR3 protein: CASGGQERMEAFF. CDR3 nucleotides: TGTGCCAGCGGGGGACAGGAGAGAATGGAGGCTTTCTTT.

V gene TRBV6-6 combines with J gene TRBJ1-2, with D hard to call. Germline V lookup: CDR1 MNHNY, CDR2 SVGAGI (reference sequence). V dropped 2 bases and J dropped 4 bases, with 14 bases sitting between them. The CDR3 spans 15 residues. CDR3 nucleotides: TGTGCCAGCAGTTACGATTCCGGAGAGGGCTATGGCTACACCTTC. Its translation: CASSYDSGEGYGYTF.

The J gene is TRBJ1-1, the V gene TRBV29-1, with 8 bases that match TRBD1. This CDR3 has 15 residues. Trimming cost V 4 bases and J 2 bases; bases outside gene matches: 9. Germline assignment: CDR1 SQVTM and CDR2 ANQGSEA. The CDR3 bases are TGCAGCGTTGTCGAGGGCAGGGGGCTCAACACTGAAGCTTTCTTT. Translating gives CSVVEGRGLNTEAFF.

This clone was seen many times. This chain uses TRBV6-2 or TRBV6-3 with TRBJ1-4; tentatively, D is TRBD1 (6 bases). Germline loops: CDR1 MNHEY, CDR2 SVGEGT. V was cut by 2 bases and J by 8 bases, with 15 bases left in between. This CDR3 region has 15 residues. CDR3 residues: CASSYTRRTDEKLFF. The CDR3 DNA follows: TGTGCCAGCAGTTACACAAGAAGGACAGACGAAAAACTGTTTTTT.

CDR3 in DNA: TGCAGCGTTGAATTCGAGGGGATGTACTATGGCTACACCTTC. Protein sequence: CSVEFEGMYYGYTF. The rearrangement joins TRBV29-1 to TRBJ1-2; D may be TRBD1 (5 bases). This CDR3 is 14 amino acids long. Germline CDR1 SQVTM, CDR2 ANQGSEA. V was cut by 2 bases and J by 3 bases, with 13 bases left in between.

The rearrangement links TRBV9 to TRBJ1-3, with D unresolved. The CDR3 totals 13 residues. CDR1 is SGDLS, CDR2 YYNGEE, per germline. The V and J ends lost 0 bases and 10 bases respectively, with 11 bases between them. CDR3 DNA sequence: TGTGCCAGCAGCGTAGATGGCAGACGAACCATATATTTT. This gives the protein CASSVDGRRTIYF.

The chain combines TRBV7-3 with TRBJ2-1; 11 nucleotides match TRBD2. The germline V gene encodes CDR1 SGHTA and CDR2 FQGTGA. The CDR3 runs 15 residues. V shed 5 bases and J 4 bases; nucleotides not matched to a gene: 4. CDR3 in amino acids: CASSKGLAGYNEQFF. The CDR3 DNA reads TGTGCCAGCAGCAAAGGACTAGCGGGTTACAATGAGCAGTTCTTC.